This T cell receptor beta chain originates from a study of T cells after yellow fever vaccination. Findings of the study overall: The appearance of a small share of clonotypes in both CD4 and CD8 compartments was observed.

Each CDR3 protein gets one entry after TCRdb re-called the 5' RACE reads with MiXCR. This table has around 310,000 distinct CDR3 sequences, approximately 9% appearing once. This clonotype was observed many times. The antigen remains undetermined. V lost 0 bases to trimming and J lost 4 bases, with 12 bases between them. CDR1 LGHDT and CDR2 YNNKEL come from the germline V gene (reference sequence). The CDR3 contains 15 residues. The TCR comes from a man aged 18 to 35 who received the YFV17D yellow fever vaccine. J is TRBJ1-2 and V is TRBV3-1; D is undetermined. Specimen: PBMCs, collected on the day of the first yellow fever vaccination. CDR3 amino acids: CASSQEREGGYGYTF. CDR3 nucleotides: TGTGCCAGCAGCCAAGAGAGGGAGGGCGGCTATGGCTACACCTTC.